This entry describes one T cell receptor (beta chain). Its antigen is undetermined. Read coverage stops 3 residues before the CDR3 terminus; the germline J gene supplies the remainder. This sample stems from a study of T cells in women clearing cervical HPV infection. Study-level information: Controls were women whose single incident HPV16 infection cleared within 12 months without precancer or cancer.

The method was immunoSEQ multiplex PCR; TCRdb's version includes in-frame clones alone and lacks a portion of them. The sample totals approximately 39,000 clones. General study points: Unknown T-cell numbers per sample may underlie the richness differences. CIN3+ cases had significantly higher TCR repertoire richness than controls, but evenness did not differ.

V dropped 0 bases and J dropped 9 bases, with 6 bases sitting between them. Germline CDR1 and CDR2: SGHAT and FQNNGV. The CDR3 is 13 amino acids. This chain uses TRBV11-2 with TRBJ1-6; D remains unclear. The TCR originated in a woman between 18 and 70 years old with a cervical HPV16 infection that either progressed to CIN3+ or cleared (not recorded which). The sequencing sample was made of blood buffy coat. Incomplete CDR3 DNA: TGTGCCAGCAGCTTAGAGTCAGGTTCACCC. As protein: CASSLESGSP. The full CDR3 reads CASSLESGSPLHF.